This T cell receptor (beta chain) derives from a study of blood T cell repertoires in COVID-19. At the level of the study: COVID-19 samples from acute and convalescent phases originated in the United States, Italy and Spain. T cells, B-cell-depleted T cells, or PBMCs provided the cDNA or gDNA that served as material.

Source study methods: Cell counts per sample came from amplifying reference gene primers. The protocol was immunoSEQ multiplex PCR, while the TCRdb copy is restricted to in-frame clones and leaves out a portion. The V and J calls and the clone size are those of that table, but D and trimming were determined from the DNA. Among about 120,000 clones listed, around 77% were seen once. J gave up 4 bases and V 8 bases, and 6 bases lay outside the gene matches. This CDR3 is 13 amino acids long. Germline CDR1 and CDR2: SGHNT and YYREEE (reference sequence). This rearrangement joins TRBV5-4 to TRBJ2-7, with 10 positions matching TRBD2. Sequenced input: peripheral blood. The receptor comes from a human donor in a cohort sampled during active COVID-19. The CDR3 nucleotides are TGTGCCAGTCGACCTAGCGGGGGATACGAGCAGTACTTC. Encoded protein: CASRPSGGYEQYF.